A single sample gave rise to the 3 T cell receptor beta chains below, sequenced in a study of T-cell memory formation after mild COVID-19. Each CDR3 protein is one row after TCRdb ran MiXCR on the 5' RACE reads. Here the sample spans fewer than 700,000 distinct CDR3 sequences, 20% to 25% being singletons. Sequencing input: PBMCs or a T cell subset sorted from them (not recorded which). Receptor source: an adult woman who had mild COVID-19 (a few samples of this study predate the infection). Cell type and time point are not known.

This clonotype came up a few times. The DNA of the CDR3 is TGTGCCACCAGTGACAAGACAGGGACTACTTACAATGAGCAGTTCTTC. Translation gives CATSDKTGTTYNEQFF. The chain recombines TRBV24-1 with TRBJ2-1, with D perhaps TRBD1 or TRBD2 (7 bases each). The CDR3 has 16 amino acids. Germline-derived CDR1 and CDR2 are KGHDR and SFDVKD. Trimming removed 4 bases from V and 4 bases from J, with 16 bases in between.

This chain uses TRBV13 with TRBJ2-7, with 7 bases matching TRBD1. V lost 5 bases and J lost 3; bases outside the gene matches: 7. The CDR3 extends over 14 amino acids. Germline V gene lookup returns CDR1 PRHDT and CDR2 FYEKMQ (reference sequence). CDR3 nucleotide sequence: TGTGCCAGCAGCACCACCGGGACAGACTACGAGCAGTACTTC. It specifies CASSTTGTDYEQYF. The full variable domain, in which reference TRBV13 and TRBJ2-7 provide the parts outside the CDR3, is AAGVIQSPRHLIKEKRETATLKCYPIPRHDTVYWYQQGPGQDPQFLISFYEKMQSDKGSIPDRFSAQQFSDYHSELNMSSLELGDSALYFCASSTTGTDYEQYFGPGTRLTVT.

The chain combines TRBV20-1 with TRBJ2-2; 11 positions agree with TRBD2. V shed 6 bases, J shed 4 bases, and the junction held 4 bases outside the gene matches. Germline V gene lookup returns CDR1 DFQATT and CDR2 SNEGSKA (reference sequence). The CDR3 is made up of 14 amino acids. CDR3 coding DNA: TGCAGTGCAAGACTAGCGGGGTTCACCGGGGAGCTGTTTTTT. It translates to CSARLAGFTGELFF.